Each of the 21 T cell receptor beta chains below was sequenced from the same sample in a study of long-term antiretroviral therapy in people with HIV. At the survey level, the v3.0 immunoSEQ assay was run. The table came from immunoSEQ multiplex PCR; TCRdb's copy has only in-frame clones and leaves some out. The sample contains 25,000 to 35,000 clones, about nine tenths of which appear only once. Here the sequenced sample was unsorted PBMCs, taken 3.2 years before starting antiretroviral therapy. The receptor set was obtained from a man aged 45 to 65 with HIV.

The gene calls are TRBV5-4 and TRBJ1-2; TRBD1 might be the D (5 bases). This CDR3 has 14 amino acids. CDR1 and CDR2 (germline): SGHNT, YYREEE (reference sequence). V dropped 2 bases and J dropped 4 bases, with 12 bases sitting between them. CDR3 sequence (DNA): TGTGCCAGCAGCTTCCCGACAGCTACCTATGGCTACACCTTC. This sequence encodes CASSFPTATYGYTF.

The rearrangement uses TRBV11-2 and TRBJ2-7; tentative D call: TRBD2 (6 bases). CDR1 and CDR2 (germline): SGHAT, FQNNGV. CDR3 size: 15 residues. V shed 3 bases and J shed 0 bases, with 12 bases lying between them. CDR3 sequence reads: CASSFTGRPSYEQYF. Written as DNA, the CDR3 is TGTGCCAGCAGCTTCACCGGGAGACCCTCCTACGAGCAGTACTTC. The full variable domain, in which reference TRBV11-2 and TRBJ2-7 provide the parts outside the CDR3, is EAGVAQSPRYKIIEKRQSVAFWCNPISGHATLYWYQQILGQGPKLLIQFQNNGVVDDSQLPKDRFSAERLKGVDSTLKIQPAKLEDSAVYLCASSFTGRPSYEQYFGPGTRLTVT.

This rearrangement joins TRBV9 to TRBJ2-1; D tentatively reads TRBD1 or TRBD2 (7 bases each). The CDR3 totals 16 residues. CDR1 SGDLS and CDR2 YYNGEE come from the germline V gene. Trimming removed 4 bases from V and 6 bases from J, with 20 bases in between. The CDR3 DNA reads as TGTGCCAGCAGCATCAGGGGGGGGATTTGGTCCAATGAGCAGTTCTTC. Translating gives CASSIRGGIWSNEQFF.

V is TRBV5-6 and J is TRBJ1-2; D unclear. Trimming pared 4 bases from V and 6 bases from J, leaving 13 bases between. The CDR3 spans 13 residues. From germline, CDR1 is SGHDT and CDR2 YYEEEE. This CDR3 reads CASSPPGSHGYTF. The CDR3 bases are TGTGCCAGCAGCCCGCCCGGGAGTCATGGCTACACCTTC.

The chain combines TRBV5-5 with TRBJ1-4; D remains unclear. This CDR3 is built from 16 residues. The germline V gene has CDR1 SGHKS and CDR2 YYEKEE (reference sequence). Trimming left V 2 bases short and J 0 bases short, with 11 bases between. The CDR3 sequence: CASSFLPGTTNEKLFF. The CDR3, as DNA: TGTGCCAGCAGCTTTCTTCCAGGCACAACTAATGAAAAACTGTTTTTT.

In DNA form, the CDR3 reads TGTGCCAGCGCCACAGGGGGTCGCGGCTACACCTTC. Protein product: CASATGGRGYTF. The J gene is TRBJ1-2, the V gene TRBV6-5; 8 bases agree with TRBD1. J was trimmed by 8 bases and V by 8 bases; bases with no gene match: 7. CDR3 length: 12 residues. In germline, CDR1 is MNHEY, CDR2 SVGAGI.

The chain combines TRBV5-1 with TRBJ2-2; D gene unclear. The V gene lost 4 bases and the J gene lost 3 bases, with 16 bases spanning the gap. The CDR3 is 16 amino acids. CDR1 and CDR2 (germline): SGHRS, YFSETQ. In DNA form, the CDR3 reads TGCGCCAGCAGCCCGGAGTGGGGAAGGGACACCGGGGAGCTGTTTTTT. It is translated as CASSPEWGRDTGELFF. Full variable domain (outside the CDR3, taken from reference TRBV5-1 and TRBJ2-2): KAGVTQTPRYLIKTRGQQVTLSCSPISGHRSVSWYQQTPGQGLQFLFEYFSETQRNKGNFPGRFSGRQFSNSRSEMNVSTLELGDSALYLCASSPEWGRDTGELFFGEGSRLTVL.

The chain has TRBV19 and TRBJ1-5; TRBD1 is a possible D gene (6 bases). Trimming pared 10 bases from V and 7 bases from J, leaving 23 bases between. The CDR3 extends over 15 amino acids. Germline CDR1 and CDR2: LNHDA and SQIVND (reference sequence). CDR3 in DNA: TGTGCCACCTACCCCTTTTGGGGGGGCGGGCAGCCCCAGCATTTT. Its protein product is CATYPFWGGGQPQHF.

The J gene is TRBJ1-1, the V gene TRBV6-6, with 8 bases lining up with TRBD1. V gave up 2 bases and J gave up 6 bases; unmatched junction bases: 2. Germline CDR1 and CDR2: MNHNY and SVGAGI (reference sequence). There are 13 residues in the CDR3. The CDR3 DNA reads as TGTGCCAGCAGTTACGGACAGGGAGCTGAAGCTTTCTTT. Translating gives CASSYGQGAEAFF.

The chain has TRBV5-1 and TRBJ2-5, with D tentatively TRBD2 (6 bases). The V gene lost 6 bases and the J gene lost 4 bases, with 22 bases spanning the gap. The CDR3 sequence is 16 residues long. CDR1 SGHRS and CDR2 YFSETQ come from the germline V gene. In nucleotides, the CDR3 is TGCGCCAGCACCCGGGGCGGAGCGGTGGAGGGAGAGACCCAGTACTTC. Encoded protein: CASTRGGAVEGETQYF.

J is TRBJ1-2 and V is TRBV6-5, with D possibly TRBD1 on 5 matching bases. The CDR3 is made up of 14 amino acids. V was pared by 7 bases and J by 4 bases, with 16 bases between. CDR1 and CDR2 from the germline V gene are MNHEY and SVGAGI. The CDR3 DNA reads as TGTGCCAGCACCAAGGGGAATGGAGGCTATGGCTACACCTTC. It specifies CASTKGNGGYGYTF.

The J gene is TRBJ2-3, the V gene TRBV18, with a possible D match to TRBD2 (5 bases). This CDR3 is built from 16 residues. Trimming stripped 2 bases from V and 4 bases from J, with 16 bases between. CDR1 and CDR2 (germline): KGHSH, LQKENI. This CDR3 reads CASSPWSGLIPDTQYF. Here the CDR3 DNA reads TGTGCCAGCTCACCATGGTCGGGGTTGATTCCAGATACGCAGTATTTT.

The rearrangement links TRBV30 to TRBJ2-6; the D gene could be TRBD1 or TRBD2 (5 bases each). Germline V gene lookup returns CDR1 GTSNPN and CDR2 SVGIG (reference sequence). The CDR3 contains 14 residues. V lost 1 base to trimming and J lost 3 bases, with 7 bases between them. This CDR3 is CAWSGGFGANVLTF. The CDR3 nucleotides are TGTGCCTGGAGTGGGGGGTTTGGGGCCAACGTCCTGACTTTC. Filled out from reference TRBV30 and TRBJ2-6, the complete variable domain reads SQTIHQWPATLVQPVGSPLSLECTVEGTSNPNLYWYRQAAGRGLQLLFYSVGIGQISSEVPQNLSASRPQDRQFILSSKKLLLSDSGFYLCAWSGGFGANVLTFGAGSRLTVL.

The table lists this clone with a few counts. The chain has TRBV7-2 and TRBJ1-1; D is ambiguous. V was trimmed by 4 bases and J by 4 bases, leaving 4 bases between them. CDR3 length equals 11 residues. Germline CDR1 is SGHTA and CDR2 is FQGNSA. The CDR3 loop is CASSSITEAFF. The CDR3, as DNA: TGTGCCAGCAGCTCAATCACTGAAGCTTTCTTT.

The CDR3 protein is CATSRDGKLNTEAFF. In DNA, the CDR3 is TGTGCCACCAGCAGAGATGGAAAATTAAACACTGAAGCTTTCTTT. The chain is built from TRBV15 and TRBJ1-1; the D is unclear. With 0 bases removed from V and 2 bases from J, the gap between germline ends came to 10 bases. CDR1 and CDR2 from the germline V gene are LNHNV and YYDKDF (reference sequence). This CDR3 is 15 amino acids long. The full variable domain, rest sourced from reference TRBV15 and TRBJ1-1, is DAMVIQNPRYQVTQFGKPVTLSCSQTLNHNVMYWYQQKSSQAPKLLFHYYDKDFNNEADTPDNFQSRRPNTSFCFLDIRSPGLGDTAMYLCATSRDGKLNTEAFFGQGTRLTVV.

The chain links TRBV2 to TRBJ2-3; D is unresolved. Trimming shortened V by 6 bases and J by 2 bases, and 18 bases separated the two germline ends. The CDR3 is 16 amino acids. Germline assignment: CDR1 SNHLY and CDR2 FYNNEI. The DNA of the CDR3 is TGTGCCAGCAGGAACCCTAAGGCTGGGCACACAGATACGCAGTATTTT. It encodes CASRNPKAGHTDTQYF.

V and J are TRBV7-9 and TRBJ1-4, with 9 bases identical to TRBD1. V was clipped by 1 base and J by 8 bases; unmatched bases: 5. Germline V gene lookup returns CDR1 SEHNR and CDR2 FQNEAQ (reference sequence). The CDR3 totals 15 residues. The DNA for the CDR3 is TGTGCCAGCAGCTTAGGAGGGACAGGGAGGGAAAAACTGTTTTTT. Protein product: CASSLGGTGREKLFF.

With respect to this clone: Additional DNA sequences in this sample encode the identical CDR3. The CDR3 reads CASSLAPQETQYF. The CDR3 bases are TGCGCCAGCAGCTTGGCCCCCCAAGAGACCCAGTACTTC. The rearrangement links TRBV5-1 to TRBJ2-5; no firm D call. Trimming pared 0 bases from V and 1 base from J, leaving 4 bases between. Germline CDR1 reads SGHRS; CDR2 reads YFSETQ. This CDR3 is built from 13 residues.

This clone was seen a single time. The chain uses TRBV28 and TRBJ2-7; 7 bases are a match to TRBD2. This CDR3 has 14 residues. CDR1 MDHEN and CDR2 SYDVKM come from the germline V gene. V trimming: 4 bases; J trimming: 6 bases; junction bases outside the gene matches: 9. Here the CDR3 reads CASSYGGYLGEQYF. DNA of the CDR3: TGTGCCAGCAGTTACGGGGGGTACTTGGGCGAGCAGTACTTC.

V and J are TRBV4-1 and TRBJ2-7; possible D gene TRBD2, 5 bases. This CDR3 is 17 amino acids long. Germline loops: CDR1 MGHRA, CDR2 YSYEKL. Trimming shortened V by 0 bases and J by 4 bases, and 19 bases separated the two germline ends. The CDR3 DNA follows: TGCGCCAGCAGCCAAGAGGCGGGCGGGCCTGAATCGTACGAGCAGTACTTC. Amino acid sequence: CASSQEAGGPESYEQYF.

The sample holds one count of this clone. This chain links TRBV10-2 with TRBJ2-1, with D possibly matching TRBD1 (5 bases). There are 15 residues in the CDR3. Germline V CDR1 and CDR2: WSHSY, SAAADI. Trimming pared 0 bases from V and 1 base from J, leaving 7 bases between. CDR3 DNA: TGCGCCAGCAGTGAGTCGGCAGGGTCCTACAATGAGCAGTTCTTC. Its protein product is CASSESAGSYNEQFF.